This T cell receptor beta chain was observed in a study of CD8 T cells in cerebrospinal fluid in Alzheimer's disease (dated by TCRdb to about 2020). About the full investigation: To assess CSF T cell clonal expansion, the study used two single-cell approaches: plate-based nested PCR sequencing and droplet-based sequencing. Whether clonally expanded T cells were present in cerebrospinal fluid from healthy elderly individuals and from patients with neurodegenerative disease was tested. A total of roughly 23 samples were covered by the CSF gene-expression analysis, which included Parkinson's disease patients. In the droplet-based CSF analysis comparing patients with controls, there were roughly 10 healthy controls (about 11,000 cells) and roughly 10 patients with MCI or Alzheimer's disease (approximately 10,000 cells).

No count is logged; frequency rates this clonotype as medium-sized (0.01 to 0.1%). Its antigen specificity is not known. Points the paper makes about the study in general: Only samples with detectable clones went into the overall clonality comparison: around eleven healthy, 5 MCI, 5 AD, and 6 PD. In pooled data, a highly expanded clone (at least 3% of TCRs) occurred in 1 of 10 healthy subjects versus most of the 6 Alzheimer's patients. Compared with controls, patients with MCI or Alzheimer's disease had a higher percentage of their CSF TCRs made up by the single largest clone. Finding EBV-specific TCRs in CSF, the authors cautioned, does not establish a causal link between EBV and Alzheimer's disease. The EBV-specific clones were neither the most highly expanded clones nor enriched among patients.

Libraries were made using 10x single-cell sequencing. CSF cells were profiled with 10X Genomics single-cell V(D)J and 5' gene-expression libraries. CSF single-cell TCR libraries were sequenced on an Illumina NextSeq550. Per the authors' processing: V(D)J reads were aligned to the vdj-GRCh38 alts ensemble 2.0.0 reference and were analysed with the Cell Ranger vdj pipeline. Clonotypes were defined as cell barcodes sharing the same set of productive CDR3 nucleotide sequences. To link clonality with transcriptional profiles, clonotype information was incorporated into Seurat v3.0 gene-expression metadata. Any CSF cell with more than 1,800 genes, more than 7,500 UMIs or more than 10% mitochondrial reads was removed. To identify TCRs with known antigen specificity, CDR3-beta sequences were compared against VDJdb. Clone sharing was examined by network analysis using the R package qgraph, in which only TCRs with complete alpha and beta chains were included. After the reads were reprocessed by TCRdb, one entry was made per CDR3 protein sequence, with no DNA. It is TCRdb's table, rather than the study itself, that gives the V and J calls and clone size. The sample has more than 1,500 distinct CDR3 sequences on record. About 9.3% of the sample rests with the top ten.

From its cysteine to its phenylalanine, the CDR3 spans 12 amino acids. No coding sequence is recorded. CDR1 DFQATT and CDR2 SNEGSKA were looked up in the germline V gene (reference sequence). Every participant was in good physical condition and had no acute infectious disease. For droplet-based sequencing, live CSF cells were sorted using a live/dead marker. CSF was obtained by lumbar puncture, and immune cells were pelleted by centrifugation at 300g. Each CSF sample was checked for red blood cells, and any sample showing blood contamination was excluded. CSF cells were cryopreserved in freezing medium, frozen overnight at -80 degrees C, and subsequently stored in liquid nitrogen. Before analysis, CSF samples were kept in storage for less than seven months.

The sample taken for sequencing was cerebrospinal fluid. The sequence was obtained from a human donor in good health. The V and J segments used are TRBV20-1 and TRBJ2-5. This receptor has the CDR3 CSAFLPQETQYF.